The T cell receptor beta chain under discussion was sequenced for a study of OX40 agonist ivuxolimab in advanced cancers. Across the study: The dose-escalation cohort had hepatocellular carcinoma, melanoma, renal cell or head and neck cancer. A partial response was reached by three patients: one with hepatocellular carcinoma and two with cutaneous melanoma. About 44% of patients had received prior checkpoint inhibitor therapy. The study, taken as a whole, reports: On average, CD8+ T cells had more expanded clones than CD4+.

This clone was seen once. Its antigen is unidentified. Some clones are missing from TCRdb's copy, which holds only in-frame ones; the method was immunoSEQ multiplex PCR. The sample contains about 41,000 clones, 70% to 85% of which appear only once. The CDR3 sequence is 16 residues long. V was pared by 6 bases and J by 5 bases, with 15 bases of the junction left unmatched. Per germline, CDR1 KGHSH and CDR2 LQKENI. This receptor was obtained from an adult with an advanced solid tumor such as melanoma, head and neck, liver or kidney cancer. The chain combines TRBV18 with TRBJ2-7, with 8 bases fitting TRBD1. This sample comprised CD4+ or CD8+ T cells sorted from blood, obtained in a trial of the OX40 agonist ivuxolimab. CDR3 residues: CASSPLLGRGLHEQYF. CDR3 sequence (DNA): TGTGCCAGCTCGCCCCTTTTGGGCAGGGGGCTCCACGAGCAGTACTTC. The full variable domain, completed using reference TRBV18 and TRBJ2-7, is NAGVMQNPRHLVRRRGQEARLRCSPMKGHSHVYWYRQLPEEGLKFMVYLQKENIIDESGMPKERFSAEFPKEGPSILRIQQVVRGDSAAYFCASSPLLGRGLHEQYFGPGTRLTVT.